This T cell receptor beta chain was identified during a study of blood T cell repertoires in COVID-19. The assay was immunoSEQ multiplex PCR, and TCRdb's table has in-frame clones only and misses some. This table has 110,000 to 150,000 clones, about 77% appearing once. With V trimmed by 5 bases and J by 3 bases, 9 bases remained unmatched. CDR3 length equals 16 residues. The germline V gene has CDR1 SGHTA and CDR2 FQGNSA. The sequence was collected from a man in his 60s with acute or convalescent COVID-19. Sequencing input: peripheral blood. The chain has TRBV7-2 and TRBJ2-1, with 8 bases matching TRBD2. This CDR3 is CASSPKRELFYNEQFF. CDR3 in DNA: TGTGCCAGCAGCCCCAAGCGGGAGCTATTCTACAATGAGCAGTTCTTC.